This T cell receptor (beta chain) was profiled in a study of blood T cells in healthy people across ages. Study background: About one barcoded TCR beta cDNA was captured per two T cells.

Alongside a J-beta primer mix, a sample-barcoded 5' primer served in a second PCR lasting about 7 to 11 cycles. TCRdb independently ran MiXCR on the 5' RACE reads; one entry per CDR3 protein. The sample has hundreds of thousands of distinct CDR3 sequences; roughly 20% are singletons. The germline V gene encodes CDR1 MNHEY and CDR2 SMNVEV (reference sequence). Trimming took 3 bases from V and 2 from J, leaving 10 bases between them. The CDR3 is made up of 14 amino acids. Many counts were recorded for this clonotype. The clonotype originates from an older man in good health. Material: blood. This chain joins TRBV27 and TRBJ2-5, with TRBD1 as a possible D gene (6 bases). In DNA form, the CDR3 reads TGTGCCAGCAGTTTCAGGGGCCCACAAGAGACCCAGTACTTC. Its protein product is CASSFRGPQETQYF.